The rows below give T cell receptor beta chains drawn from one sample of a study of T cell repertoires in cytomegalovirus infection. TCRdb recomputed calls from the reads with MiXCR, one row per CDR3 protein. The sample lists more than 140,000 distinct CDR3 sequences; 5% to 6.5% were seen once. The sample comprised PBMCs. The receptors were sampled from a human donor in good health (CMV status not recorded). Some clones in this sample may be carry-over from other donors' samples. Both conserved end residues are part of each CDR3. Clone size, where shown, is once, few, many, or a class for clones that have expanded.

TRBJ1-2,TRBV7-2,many,CASSLAGGGYGYTF
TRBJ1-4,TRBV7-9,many,CASSAGREVEKLFF
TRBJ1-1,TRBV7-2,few,CASSAQGSSSAEAFF
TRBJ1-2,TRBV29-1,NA,CSVERTGNYGYTF
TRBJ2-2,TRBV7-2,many,CASSTQRAGELFF
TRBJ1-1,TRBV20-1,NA,CSATGMNTEAFF
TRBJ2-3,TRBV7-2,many,CASSLGVVGEYTQYF
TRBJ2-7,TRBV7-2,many,CASSLTRTGDSYEQYF
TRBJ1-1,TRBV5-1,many,CASSLDTGRINTEAFF
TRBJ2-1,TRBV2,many,CASSAGTGGSNEQFF
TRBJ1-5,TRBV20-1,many,CSARDRTGDQPQHF
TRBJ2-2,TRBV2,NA,CASRTGQGNTGELFF
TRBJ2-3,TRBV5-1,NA,CASSLGLGTFTDTQYF
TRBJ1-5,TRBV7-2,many,CASSLGQGFSNQPQHF
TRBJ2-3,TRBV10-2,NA,CASSDPGGGGPGGTDTQYF
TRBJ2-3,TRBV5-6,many,CASSSTVFRIRTDTQYF
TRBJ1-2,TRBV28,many,CASNRLLTQGRSYGYTF
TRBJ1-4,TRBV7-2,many,CASSLRQAATNEKLFF
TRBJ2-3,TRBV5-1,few,CASSPDGPYSTDTQYF
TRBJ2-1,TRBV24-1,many,CATSDPRAGASYNEQFF
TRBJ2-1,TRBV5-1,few,CASSALQGRSYNEQFF
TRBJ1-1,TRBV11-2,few,CASSLNYRDGGTEAFF
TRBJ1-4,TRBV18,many,CASSATRDSNEKLFF
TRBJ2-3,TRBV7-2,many,CASSSSGLAGTGDTQYF
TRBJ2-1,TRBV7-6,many,CASSLKPGGSYNEQFF
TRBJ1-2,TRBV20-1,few,CSASLTAHYGYTF
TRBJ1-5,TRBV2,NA,CARSRGGEGDQPQHF
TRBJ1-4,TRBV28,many,CASSFFQGGGREYEKLFF
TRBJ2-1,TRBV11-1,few,CASSLTSGEQFF
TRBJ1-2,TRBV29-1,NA,CSVVATDWGYTF
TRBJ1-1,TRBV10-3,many,CAISGNLGAEAFF
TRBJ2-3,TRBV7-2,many,CASSLGDSTTDTQYF
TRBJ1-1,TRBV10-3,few,CAISERVNTEAFF
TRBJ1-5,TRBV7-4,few,CASSATGVPGQAQHF
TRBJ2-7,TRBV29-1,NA,CSVEGLAGESSYEQYF
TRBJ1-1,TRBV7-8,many,CASMGPSSLGTEAFF
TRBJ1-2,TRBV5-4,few,CASSLRGRSTYGYTF
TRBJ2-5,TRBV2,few,CASMAGGIETQYF
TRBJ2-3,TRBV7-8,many,CASSLVSGTSGGSRTLQRSDTQYF
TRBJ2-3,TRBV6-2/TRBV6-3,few,CASRGQGEDTQYF
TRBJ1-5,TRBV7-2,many,CASNVGQGANQPQHF
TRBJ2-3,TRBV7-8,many,CASSPTGHHTDTQYF
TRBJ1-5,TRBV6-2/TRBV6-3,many,CASSYDRANQPQHF
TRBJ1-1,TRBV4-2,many,CASSKTGTGDTEAFF
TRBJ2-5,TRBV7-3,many,CASSRHGQGEETQYF
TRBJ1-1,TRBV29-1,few,CSVGPGQGYTEAFF
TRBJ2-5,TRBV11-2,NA,CASSLLGTEETQYF
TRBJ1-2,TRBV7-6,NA,CASSFSWGGMGQNDGYTF
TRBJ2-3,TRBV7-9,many,CASSLAGNTQYF
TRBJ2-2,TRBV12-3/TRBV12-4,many,CASSPTLSVATPGELFF
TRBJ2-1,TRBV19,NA,CASGRGVYNEQFF
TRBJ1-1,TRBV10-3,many,CAITSTGNTEAFF
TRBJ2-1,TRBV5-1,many,CASSPWGGNNEQFF
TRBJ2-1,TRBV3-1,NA,CASSQQSGAYNEQFF
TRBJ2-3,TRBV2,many,CASSPTSGDTDTQYF
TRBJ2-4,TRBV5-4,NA,CASSLAPGTAKNIQYF